Included here is one T cell receptor (beta chain) sequence, with context. What it recognizes is unknown. The same CDR3 can be traced to other DNA sequences in this sample. The donors formed part of the roughly 120-subject validation cohort, distinct from the roughly 700-subject first cohort. Germline assignment: CDR1 MNHEY and CDR2 SVGAGI. This CDR3 is built from 12 residues. Trimming stripped 6 bases from V and 5 bases from J, with 10 bases between. Sequencing was performed with immunoSEQ multiplex PCR; in TCRdb, only in-frame clones are kept and a portion is missing. The table includes about 120,000 clones, over 85% detected once. These data belong to a study of cytomegalovirus exposure and HLA in healthy donors. General observations from the study: Despite most TCR sequences being rare, some public TCRs occurred in many donors. High sensitivity and specificity were reportedly achieved when the classifier diagnosed cytomegalovirus status. There were some 150 TCR beta chains listed as cytomegalovirus-associated.

This sequence was found in a woman between 18 and 30 years old in good health and CMV-seronegative. The chain combines TRBV6-5 with TRBJ1-2, with D maybe TRBD1 (5 bases). The specimen sequenced was PBMCs. CDR3 DNA sequence: TGTGCCAGCAGCCGGGACTCTTATGGCTACACCTTC. Translated: CASSRDSYGYTF.